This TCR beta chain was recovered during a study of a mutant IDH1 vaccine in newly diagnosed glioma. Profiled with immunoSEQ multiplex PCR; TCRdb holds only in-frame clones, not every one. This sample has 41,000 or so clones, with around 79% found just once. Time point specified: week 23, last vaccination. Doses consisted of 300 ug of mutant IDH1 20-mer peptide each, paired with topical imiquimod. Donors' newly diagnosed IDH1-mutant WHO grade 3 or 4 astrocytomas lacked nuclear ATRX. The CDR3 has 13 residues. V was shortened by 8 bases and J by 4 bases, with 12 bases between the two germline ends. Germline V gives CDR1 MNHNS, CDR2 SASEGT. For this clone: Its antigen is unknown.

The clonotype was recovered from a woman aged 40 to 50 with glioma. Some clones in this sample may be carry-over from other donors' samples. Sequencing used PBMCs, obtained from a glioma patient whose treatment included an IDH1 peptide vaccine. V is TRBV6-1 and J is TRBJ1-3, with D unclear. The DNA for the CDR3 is TGTGCCAGCTCCCGTGCGGAAGGAAACACCATATATTTT. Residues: CASSRAEGNTIYF.